Below, 3 T cell receptor beta chains from the same sample are listed, as sequenced in a study of blood T cell repertoires in COVID-19. Assay: immunoSEQ multiplex PCR; the TCRdb copy retains only in-frame clones and omits some. This table holds around 160,000 clones, about 80% found once. Sequenced: PBMCs or T cells enriched from blood (not recorded which). These receptors all come from a woman aged 55-69 years who had recovered from COVID-19.

The rearrangement links TRBV6-6 to TRBJ2-1; 10 bases line up with TRBD2. From germline, CDR1 is MNHNY and CDR2 SVGAGI (reference sequence). J was trimmed by 3 bases and V by 5 bases; bases with no gene match: 4. This CDR3 region has 15 residues. This CDR3 is CASSKSSGGYNEQFF. The CDR3 DNA follows: TGTGCCAGCAGTAAGTCTAGCGGGGGCTACAATGAGCAGTTCTTC.

This clone turned up a few times. V is TRBV5-8 and J is TRBJ2-1, with 7 bases fitting TRBD2. Looked up from germline, CDR1 is SGHTS and CDR2 is YDEGEE. CDR3 length: 15 amino acids. V lost 4 bases, J lost 4 bases, and 8 bases stayed unmatched. The CDR3 is CASSGRGTAYNEQFF. DNA of the CDR3: TGTGCCAGCAGCGGGAGGGGAACAGCTTACAATGAGCAGTTCTTC.

This clone has just a few counts. This chain connects TRBV14 to TRBJ2-4; D is unresolved. The CDR3 has 12 residues. The germline gives CDR1 SGHDN, CDR2 FVKESK. V lost 4 bases to trimming and J lost 11 bases, with 12 bases between them. The CDR3 spells CASSPSGMVQYF. In nucleotides, the CDR3 is TGTGCCAGCAGCCCATCCGGTATGGTTCAGTACTTC.